One sample yielded the 15 T cell receptor beta chains listed below, sequenced in a study of read filtering for tumor transcriptome and immune sequencing. From approximately 430 ng of RNA, a library with molecular barcoded alpha/delta and beta/gamma adaptors was made. One entry per CDR3 protein results from TCRdb running MiXCR on the reads. This table has more than 70,000 distinct CDR3 sequences, 20% to 25% appearing once. Material for sequencing was a population of CD138-negative cells sorted from bone marrow. The receptors shown here come from a donor over 35 with multiple myeloma.

This clonotype showed up many times. This chain uses TRBV10-2 with TRBJ2-3, with 8 nucleotides matching TRBD2. Trimming removed 7 bases from V and 2 bases from J; junction bases left unmatched: 8. There are 15 residues in the CDR3. Germline CDR1 WSHSY, CDR2 SAAADI. CDR3 in amino acids: CASNPGGGHTDTQYF. The CDR3 bases are TGCGCCAGCAACCCGGGCGGGGGGCACACAGATACGCAGTATTTT.

The chain employs TRBV20-1 and TRBJ2-7; D is possibly TRBD1 or TRBD2 (5 bases each). The CDR3 totals 15 residues. From germline, CDR1 is DFQATT and CDR2 SNEGSKA (reference sequence). Deletions cut 2 bases from V and 6 bases from J, with 20 bases between. The CDR3 region is CSARPPGTRLREQYF. Here the CDR3 DNA reads TGCAGTGCTAGACCCCCCGGGACGCGCCTCCGCGAGCAGTACTTC.

The table lists this clonotype with many counts. CDR3 loop: CASSYWATLEAFF. The CDR3 DNA follows: TGTGCCAGCAGTTATTGGGCGACATTAGAAGCTTTCTTT. The rearrangement uses TRBV28 and TRBJ1-1; D unresolved. The CDR3 length is 13 residues. The V end lost 4 bases, the J end lost 8 bases, and 14 bases lay between the germline ends. Germline loops: CDR1 MDHEN, CDR2 SYDVKM.

The chain carries TRBV20-1 and TRBJ1-2; weak D call: TRBD1 (5 bases). This CDR3 region has 13 residues. Trimming removed 6 bases at V and 0 bases at J, with 11 bases between. Looked up from germline, CDR1 is DFQATT and CDR2 is SNEGSKA (reference sequence). The CDR3 region has the DNA TGCAGTGCCACTACAGGAACTAACTATGGCTACACCTTC. This translates into CSATTGTNYGYTF.

The chain combines TRBV7-8 with TRBJ2-5; TRBD2 matches 7 bases. Trimming at V came to 1 base and at J to 0 bases, leaving 2 bases not matched to a gene. This CDR3 has 15 residues. Germline V gene data show CDR1 as SGHVS and CDR2 as FQNEAQ. The CDR3 protein is CASSLGTRDQETQYF. CDR3 in DNA: TGTGCCAGCAGCTTAGGGACTAGAGACCAAGAGACCCAGTACTTC.

This clonotype was observed a handful of times. The chain couples TRBV5-1 to TRBJ1-1; D is possibly TRBD1 (5 bases). The germline V and J ends were trimmed by 4 bases and 8 bases, with 12 bases remaining between them. The CDR3 sequence is 12 residues long. Looked up from germline, CDR1 is SGHRS and CDR2 is YFSETQ. The CDR3 region has the DNA TGCGCCAGCAGCCCGGATTACAGGGAAGCTTTCTTT. Translating it yields CASSPDYREAFF. The full variable domain, completed using reference TRBV5-1 and TRBJ1-1, is KAGVTQTPRYLIKTRGQQVTLSCSPISGHRSVSWYQQTPGQGLQFLFEYFSETQRNKGNFPGRFSGRQFSNSRSEMNVSTLELGDSALYLCASSPDYREAFFGQGTRLTVV.

This clonotype was detected ten times or more. The genes are TRBV20-1 and TRBJ1-1; D gene unclear. V was cut by 3 bases and J by 10 bases, with 12 bases left in between. The CDR3 has 11 residues. Germline loops: CDR1 DFQATT, CDR2 SNEGSKA (reference sequence). The CDR3 sequence is CSASGRLGAFF. The CDR3 DNA sequence: TGCAGTGCTAGTGGGAGGTTAGGAGCTTTCTTT.

A word on this clonotype: At one end, the junction sequence differs from germline, possibly due to a read error. The chain carries TRBV7-3 and TRBJ2-3; TRBD2 aligns across 7 bases. Germline V CDR1 and CDR2: SGHTA, FQGTGA. The CDR3 is made up of 13 amino acids. CDR3 residues: CASSAGVTDTRYF. The CDR3 region has the DNA TGTGCCAGCAGCGCGGGGGTCACAGATACGCGGTATTTT.

Many counts were recorded for this clonotype. The chain couples TRBV6-5 to TRBJ2-3; D is possibly TRBD1 or TRBD2 (5 bases each). CDR3 length: 14 residues. The V and J ends lost 5 bases and 2 bases respectively, with 11 bases between them. Germline CDR1 reads MNHEY; CDR2 reads SVGAGI. CDR3 in amino acids: CASSRGVHTDTQYF. The CDR3, as DNA: TGTGCCAGCAGTCGAGGGGTGCACACAGATACGCAGTATTTT.

This clonotype has only a few counts. The chain combines TRBV7-9 with TRBJ2-4; either TRBD1 or TRBD2 may fit D (5 bases each). Germline lookup yields CDR1 SEHNR and CDR2 FQNEAQ (reference sequence). CDR3 size: 15 residues. V gave up 1 base and J gave up 1 base, with 8 bases separating them. CDR3 protein: CASSLVGVAKNIQYF. CDR3 sequence (DNA): TGTGCCAGCAGCTTAGTGGGGGTTGCCAAAAACATTCAGTACTTC.

In regard to this clonotype: A much more abundant neighbour one base away suggests this may be a read error. The gene calls are TRBV9 and TRBJ2-5, with 8 bases lining up with TRBD1. CDR3 length: 15 residues. Germline V gene lookup returns CDR1 SGDLS and CDR2 YYNGEE. This chain's CDR3 is CASSVVQGGKEAQYF. CDR3 bases: TGTGCCAGCAGCGTAGTACAGGGGGGAAAAGAGGCCCAGTACTTC. Full variable domain (remainder filled in from reference TRBV9 and TRBJ2-5): DSGVTQTPKHLITATGQRVTLRCSPRSGDLSVYWYQQSLDQGLQFLIQYYNGEERAKGNILERFSAQQFPDLHSELNLSSLELGDSALYFCASSVVQGGKEAQYFGPGTRLLVL.

This clonotype came up many times. The chain recombines TRBV29-1 with TRBJ2-2; D is possibly TRBD1 (6 bases). Germline V CDR1 and CDR2: SQVTM, ANQGSEA. This CDR3 has 13 residues. The V end was cut by 2 bases, the J end by 5 bases, with 9 bases between. CDR3 nucleotide sequence: TGCAGCGTTGAAAAACAGGGTACCGGGGAGCTGTTTTTT. Encoded protein: CSVEKQGTGELFF.

This clonotype appeared many times. The V gene is TRBV4-2, the J gene TRBJ1-4, with 8 nucleotides matching TRBD1. Germline lookup yields CDR1 LGHNA and CDR2 YNFKEQ. CDR3 length: 14 residues. V lost 3 bases and J lost 10; bases outside the gene matches: 7. The DNA of the CDR3 is TGTGCCAGCAGCCAGAAGACAGGGGTTGGAAAACTGTTTTTT. Translating it yields CASSQKTGVGKLFF.

This clonotype was found many times. The chain uses TRBV10-1 and TRBJ2-1; the match to TRBD1 covers 8 bases. V lost 4 bases, J lost 6 bases, and 5 bases stayed unmatched. Germline V gene lookup returns CDR1 WNHNN and CDR2 SYGVQD (reference sequence). This CDR3 spans 14 amino acids. The chain's CDR3 is CASSGGQGFNEQFF. The CDR3 DNA reads TGCGCCAGCAGTGGTGGACAGGGATTCAATGAGCAGTTCTTC.

This clonotype turned up a few times. The genes are TRBV20-1 and TRBJ1-1; D is unclear. Germline assignment: CDR1 DFQATT and CDR2 SNEGSKA (reference sequence). Trimming removed 3 bases from V and 4 bases from J, with 12 bases in between. The CDR3 is 13 residues long. In DNA form, the CDR3 reads TGCAGTGCTAGCGAGGAGCGTAGCACTGAAGCTTTCTTT. Translated: CSASEERSTEAFF.